This is a list of T cell receptor beta chains from one sample in a study of CXCR3-negative and CXCR3-positive naive CD8 T cells. No DNA is given; TCRdb re-called the 5' RACE reads and lists each CDR3 protein once. This table lists 150,000 to 180,000 distinct CDR3 sequences. The sequenced sample consisted of naive CXCR3+ CD8+ T cells from blood. The source of these receptors is a human donor in good health. Some clones in this sample may be carry-over from other donors' samples. Each CDR3 is given with its conserved first and last residue.

cdr3_aa	v_call	j_call
CASSLGKVAFF	TRBV28	TRBJ1-1
CASSMARYTEAFF	TRBV19	TRBJ1-1
CASSYTRVGEKLFF	TRBV6-5	TRBJ1-4
CSAPTGTVNEKLFF	TRBV20-1	TRBJ1-4
CSVGLAGALSYEQYF	TRBV29-1	TRBJ2-7
CASSPPSNTEAFF	TRBV5-6	TRBJ1-1
CASSQSLTGTGPYEQYF	TRBV4-3	TRBJ2-7
CASGSKNIQYF	TRBV27	TRBJ2-4
CASSFRTGDRGPYEQYF	TRBV7-8	TRBJ2-7
CASSVEPNVVYEQYF	TRBV9	TRBJ2-7
CASSQVGVAMSTGGSPPLHF	TRBV4-2	TRBJ1-6
CASSPQGAGTEAFF	TRBV13	TRBJ1-1
CASSPSLGTDTQYF	TRBV12-3/TRBV12-4	TRBJ2-3
CASSYSLGLAGPSYEQYF	TRBV6-6	TRBJ2-7
CASSFVGAYEQYF	TRBV7-9	TRBJ2-7
CASSSPGLRETQYF	TRBV7-3	TRBJ2-5
CATSEGQGANEQFF	TRBV24-1	TRBJ2-1
CASSRTHDNREQYF	TRBV7-3	TRBJ2-7
CSVPPKGGSRNEQFF	TRBV29-1	TRBJ2-1
CASSAGQRIYEQYF	TRBV5-5	TRBJ2-7
CASSPKASETGEGNEQFF	TRBV7-6	TRBJ2-1
CRASGSYNEQFF	TRBV20-1	TRBJ2-1
CASSYYLGSAAGELFF	TRBV6-6	TRBJ2-2
CASSTGIPYQPQHF	TRBV10-2	TRBJ1-5
CASSHSAGGRTKNIQYF	TRBV7-2	TRBJ2-4
CASSPASDEQYF	TRBV7-9	TRBJ2-7